This paragraph covers one TCR beta chain sequence. Only in-frame clones appear in the TCRdb table, and some are missing; sequencing was by immunoSEQ multiplex PCR. Among under 40,000 clones listed, 90% to 95% were seen once. Germline V gene sequence: CDR1 SQVTM, CDR2 ANQGSEA. The CDR3 extends over 15 amino acids. Between the trimmed V and J ends, which lost 0 bases and 2 bases, there was a span of 8 bases. The data were taken from a study of blood T cell repertoires in COVID-19. Study information: T cells, B-cell-depleted T cells, or PBMCs provided the cDNA or gDNA that served as material.

The J gene is TRBJ2-6, the V gene TRBV29-1; possible D gene TRBD2, 5 bases. Sequences were obtained from peripheral blood. The receptor was derived from a human donor with active COVID-19. The donor label of this sample is uncertain. DNA for the CDR3: TGCAGCGTTGAAGATCTCGGGGCTGGGGCCAACGTCCTGACTTTC. It is translated as CSVEDLGAGANVLTF.